Listed below are T cell receptor beta chains from one sample, sequenced in a study of identical twins. TCRdb processed the 5' RACE reads anew with MiXCR; each CDR3 protein has one entry. The sample records around 550,000 distinct CDR3 sequences, approximately 16% being singletons. These data were also reused for a study on yellow fever vaccine responses in identical twins.

Specimen: CD4+ T cells sorted from blood. These TCRs come from a woman aged 18-30 years in good health. The CDR3 runs from the conserved cysteine through the conserved F or W. A D gene is named only where the DNA matches it firmly. Clone size is given for some rows only: seen once, a few or many times, or a class if the clone is expanded.

clone_size: .
d_call: TRBD2
v_call: TRBV12-3/TRBV12-4
j_call: TRBJ2-2
cdr3_aa: CASSSHPGLAGTNTGELFF
cdr3_nt: TGTGCCAGCAGTTCACACCCGGGACTAGCGGGGACGAACACCGGGGAGCTGTTTTTT

clone_size: few
d_call: .
v_call: TRBV5-1
j_call: TRBJ2-7
cdr3_aa: CASSLLTGSYEQYF
cdr3_nt: TGCGCCAGCAGCTTGCTTACAGGCTCCTACGAGCAGTACTTC

clone_size: few
d_call: .
v_call: TRBV12-3/TRBV12-4
j_call: TRBJ1-1
cdr3_aa: CASSLARGYTEAFF
cdr3_nt: TGTGCCAGCAGTTTAGCGCGGGGGTACACTGAAGCTTTCTTT

clone_size: .
d_call: .
v_call: TRBV6-1
j_call: TRBJ1-2
cdr3_aa: CASTPAGAGKDGYTF
cdr3_nt: TGTGCCAGCACCCCCGCGGGAGCGGGCAAGGATGGCTACACCTTC

clone_size: .
d_call: TRBD2
v_call: TRBV20-1
j_call: TRBJ2-1
cdr3_aa: CSASAGLAGNEQFF
cdr3_nt: TGCAGTGCTAGTGCGGGACTAGCGGGGAATGAGCAGTTCTTC

clone_size: many
d_call: TRBD2
v_call: TRBV2
j_call: TRBJ2-5
cdr3_aa: CASSAGGVRETQYF
cdr3_nt: TGTGCCAGCAGTGCCGGGGGGGTCCGAGAGACCCAGTACTTC

clone_size: .
d_call: .
v_call: TRBV6-1
j_call: TRBJ2-1
cdr3_aa: CASRQLAASSYNEQFF
cdr3_nt: TGTGCCAGCAGACAACTAGCCGCAAGCTCCTACAATGAGCAGTTCTTC

clone_size: .
d_call: .
v_call: TRBV20-1
j_call: TRBJ2-1
cdr3_aa: CSAPLSGSSYNEQFF
cdr3_nt: TGCAGTGCTCCACTGAGCGGTAGCTCCTACAATGAGCAGTTCTTC

clone_size: .
d_call: TRBD1
v_call: TRBV5-1
j_call: TRBJ1-3
cdr3_aa: CASSSAGTGSGNTIYF
cdr3_nt: TGCGCCAGCAGCTCAGCCGGGACAGGCTCTGGAAACACCATATATTTT

clone_size: few
d_call: .
v_call: TRBV27
j_call: TRBJ2-1
cdr3_aa: CASSPDGPLILNEQFF
cdr3_nt: TGTGCCAGCAGTCCGGACGGGCCGCTTATTTTGAATGAGCAGTTCTTC

clone_size: .
d_call: .
v_call: TRBV14
j_call: TRBJ2-5
cdr3_aa: CASSQTRPVSVQETQYF
cdr3_nt: TGTGCCAGCAGCCAAACCCGCCCGGTTAGCGTCCAAGAGACCCAGTACTTC

clone_size: .
d_call: .
v_call: TRBV5-1
j_call: TRBJ2-4
cdr3_aa: CASSLETGSPKNIQYF
cdr3_nt: TGCGCCAGCAGCTTGGAAACGGGATCTCCCAAAAACATTCAGTACTTC

clone_size: .
d_call: .
v_call: TRBV3-1
j_call: TRBJ2-3
cdr3_aa: CASSQMEGGDTQYF
cdr3_nt: TGTGCCAGCAGCCAGATGGAGGGGGGAGATACGCAGTATTTT

clone_size: few
d_call: TRBD1
v_call: TRBV28
j_call: TRBJ2-5
cdr3_aa: CASGTGGRETQYF
cdr3_nt: TGTGCCAGTGGGACAGGGGGAAGGGAGACCCAGTACTTC

clone_size: .
d_call: .
v_call: TRBV27
j_call: TRBJ2-5
cdr3_aa: CASSPLGRETQYF
cdr3_nt: TGTGCCAGCAGCCCACTAGGCCGAGAGACCCAGTACTTC

clone_size: many
d_call: TRBD1
v_call: TRBV3-1
j_call: TRBJ1-1
cdr3_aa: CASSQGQRNTEAFF
cdr3_nt: TGTGCCAGCAGCCAGGGACAGCGAAACACTGAAGCTTTCTTT

clone_size: many
d_call: .
v_call: TRBV5-1
j_call: TRBJ2-1
cdr3_aa: CASSLDWNEQFF
cdr3_nt: TGCGCCAGCAGCTTGGACTGGAATGAGCAGTTCTTC

clone_size: .
d_call: .
v_call: TRBV7-9
j_call: TRBJ1-1
cdr3_aa: CASSRIPLTATNTEAFF
cdr3_nt: TGTGCCAGCAGCAGAATCCCCCTTACAGCGACGAACACTGAAGCTTTCTTT

clone_size: .
d_call: TRBD1
v_call: TRBV19
j_call: TRBJ1-2
cdr3_aa: CASRGQGLVYGYTF
cdr3_nt: TGTGCCAGTCGCGGACAGGGATTGGTCTATGGCTACACCTTC

clone_size: few
d_call: .
v_call: TRBV3-1
j_call: TRBJ2-7
cdr3_aa: CASSQRRSYEQYF
cdr3_nt: TGTGCCAGCAGCCAACGGAGGAGCTACGAGCAGTACTTC

clone_size: few
d_call: TRBD1
v_call: TRBV24-1
j_call: TRBJ2-5
cdr3_aa: CATSDAGGPGETQYF
cdr3_nt: TGTGCCACCAGTGACGCAGGGGGCCCCGGGGAGACCCAGTACTTC

clone_size: .
d_call: TRBD1
v_call: TRBV19
j_call: TRBJ2-5
cdr3_aa: CASSIVLTGDQQETQYF
cdr3_nt: TGTGCCAGTAGTATCGTTCTAACAGGGGACCAACAAGAGACCCAGTACTTC

clone_size: .
d_call: .
v_call: TRBV15
j_call: TRBJ2-1
cdr3_aa: CATSTSGTPYNEQFF
cdr3_nt: TGTGCCACCAGTACAAGCGGTACGCCTTACAATGAGCAGTTCTTC

clone_size: .
d_call: .
v_call: TRBV28
j_call: TRBJ1-4
cdr3_aa: CASSTRQRLNEKLFF
cdr3_nt: TGTGCCAGCAGTACCAGACAGCGACTTAATGAAAAACTGTTTTTT

clone_size: few
d_call: TRBD1
v_call: TRBV15
j_call: TRBJ2-3
cdr3_aa: CATSRGAARDRAFTDTQYF
cdr3_nt: TGTGCCACCAGCAGAGGAGCGGCCCGGGACAGGGCCTTCACAGATACGCAGTATTTT

clone_size: few
d_call: .
v_call: TRBV10-3
j_call: TRBJ2-2
cdr3_aa: CAISASGSNTGELFF
cdr3_nt: TGTGCCATCAGCGCCTCCGGGAGTAACACCGGGGAGCTGTTTTTT

clone_size: .
d_call: .
v_call: TRBV18
j_call: TRBJ2-3
cdr3_aa: CASSPLTATITDTQYF
cdr3_nt: TGTGCCAGCTCACCTCTCACTGCGACCATCACAGATACGCAGTATTTT

clone_size: few
d_call: .
v_call: TRBV6-2/TRBV6-3
j_call: TRBJ2-7
cdr3_aa: CASSYVRVTTYEQYF
cdr3_nt: TGTGCCAGCAGTTACGTGAGGGTGACGACCTACGAGCAGTACTTC

clone_size: few
d_call: .
v_call: TRBV6-1
j_call: TRBJ2-7
cdr3_aa: CATRRGRGYEQYF
cdr3_nt: TGTGCCACCCGCAGGGGCAGGGGCTACGAGCAGTACTTC

clone_size: few
d_call: .
v_call: TRBV3-1
j_call: TRBJ2-3
cdr3_aa: CASSQSLGRSTDTQYF
cdr3_nt: TGTGCCAGCAGCCAATCTCTAGGGAGGAGCACAGATACGCAGTATTTT

clone_size: many
d_call: TRBD1
v_call: TRBV12-3/TRBV12-4
j_call: TRBJ1-1
cdr3_aa: CASSKGQINTEAFF
cdr3_nt: TGTGCCAGCAGTAAGGGACAGATTAACACTGAAGCTTTCTTT

clone_size: .
d_call: .
v_call: TRBV6-1
j_call: TRBJ2-1
cdr3_aa: CASRMGTLDNEQFF
cdr3_nt: TGTGCCAGCAGGATGGGGACATTGGACAATGAGCAGTTCTTC

clone_size: many
d_call: TRBD1
v_call: TRBV9
j_call: TRBJ1-1
cdr3_aa: CASSPRTGKRNTEAFF
cdr3_nt: TGTGCCAGCAGCCCCCGGACAGGGAAAAGGAACACTGAAGCTTTCTTT

clone_size: .
d_call: TRBD1
v_call: TRBV10-3
j_call: TRBJ2-1
cdr3_aa: CAITPRQGDEQFF
cdr3_nt: TGTGCCATCACCCCTAGACAGGGAGATGAGCAGTTCTTC

clone_size: few
d_call: TRBD2
v_call: TRBV9
j_call: TRBJ2-1
cdr3_aa: CASSPPASGTREQFF
cdr3_nt: TGTGCCAGCAGCCCCCCGGCCTCCGGGACTAGGGAGCAGTTCTTC

clone_size: few
d_call: TRBD2
v_call: TRBV28
j_call: TRBJ2-5
cdr3_aa: CASKLAGGHETQYF
cdr3_nt: TGTGCCAGCAAATTAGCGGGGGGGCACGAGACCCAGTACTTC

clone_size: .
d_call: TRBD1
v_call: TRBV5-1
j_call: TRBJ1-1
cdr3_aa: CASSAGGQGYSEAFF
cdr3_nt: TGCGCCAGCAGCGCGGGGGGACAGGGGTACTCTGAAGCTTTCTTT

clone_size: .
d_call: .
v_call: TRBV5-1
j_call: TRBJ2-1
cdr3_aa: CASSKTTTGSYNEQFF
cdr3_nt: TGCGCCAGCAGCAAAACCACGACAGGCTCCTACAATGAGCAGTTCTTC

clone_size: many
d_call: .
v_call: TRBV27
j_call: TRBJ2-5
cdr3_aa: CASSLIGQETQYF
cdr3_nt: TGTGCCAGCAGTTTAATAGGCCAGGAGACCCAGTACTTC

clone_size: .
d_call: .
v_call: TRBV7-9
j_call: TRBJ2-2
cdr3_aa: CASSLRTIAGELFF
cdr3_nt: TGTGCCAGCAGCTTACGGACTATCGCCGGGGAGCTGTTTTTT

clone_size: .
d_call: TRBD2
v_call: TRBV20-1
j_call: TRBJ2-1
cdr3_aa: CSAQLAGGSYNEQFF
cdr3_nt: TGCAGTGCTCAACTAGCGGGAGGCTCCTACAATGAGCAGTTCTTC

clone_size: few
d_call: TRBD1
v_call: TRBV28
j_call: TRBJ2-7
cdr3_aa: CASKPGGQGGDEQYF
cdr3_nt: TGTGCCAGCAAACCAGGGGGACAGGGGGGCGACGAGCAGTACTTC

clone_size: .
d_call: .
v_call: TRBV20-1
j_call: TRBJ2-5
cdr3_aa: CSARGRDTQETQYF
cdr3_nt: TGCAGTGCTAGAGGCAGGGACACCCAAGAGACCCAGTACTTC

clone_size: few
d_call: .
v_call: TRBV24-1
j_call: TRBJ2-7
cdr3_aa: CATSDGTLYEQYF
cdr3_nt: TGTGCCACCAGTGATGGGACCCTCTACGAGCAGTACTTC

clone_size: .
d_call: TRBD2
v_call: TRBV12-3/TRBV12-4
j_call: TRBJ2-1
cdr3_aa: CASRKTSSGGYNEQFF
cdr3_nt: TGTGCCAGCCGCAAGACTAGCTCGGGGGGTTACAATGAGCAGTTCTTC

clone_size: many
d_call: .
v_call: TRBV12-3/TRBV12-4
j_call: TRBJ2-7
cdr3_aa: CASSPLYYEQYF
cdr3_nt: TGTGCCAGCAGTCCTCTTTACTACGAGCAGTACTTC

clone_size: .
d_call: TRBD2
v_call: TRBV5-1
j_call: TRBJ2-1
cdr3_aa: CASSSPGLAGSEQLF
cdr3_nt: TGCGCCAGCAGCTCCCCGGGGTTAGCGGGAAGTGAGCAGCTCTTC

clone_size: few
d_call: .
v_call: TRBV27
j_call: TRBJ2-2
cdr3_aa: CASSSAATVANTGELFF
cdr3_nt: TGTGCCAGCAGTTCCGCCGCGACAGTCGCGAACACCGGGGAGCTGTTTTTT

clone_size: few
d_call: .
v_call: TRBV20-1
j_call: TRBJ1-1
cdr3_aa: CSARGETGNLEAFF
cdr3_nt: TGCAGTGCTAGAGGAGAGACAGGTAACTTAGAAGCTTTCTTT

clone_size: few
d_call: .
v_call: TRBV5-1
j_call: TRBJ2-6
cdr3_aa: CASRLSTVSLSGANVLTF
cdr3_nt: TGCGCCAGCAGATTATCGACAGTTTCTCTCTCTGGGGCCAACGTCCTGACTTTC

clone_size: few
d_call: .
v_call: TRBV6-5
j_call: TRBJ1-2
cdr3_aa: CASSYSDYYGYTF
cdr3_nt: TGTGCCAGCAGTTACTCGGACTACTATGGCTACACCTTC

clone_size: few
d_call: TRBD2
v_call: TRBV20-1
j_call: TRBJ2-1
cdr3_aa: CSTYPSGGSPRFF
cdr3_nt: TGCAGTACCTATCCTAGCGGGGGCTCCCCACGGTTCTTC

clone_size: .
d_call: .
v_call: TRBV4-1
j_call: TRBJ2-3
cdr3_aa: CASSLLVAVGTDTQYF
cdr3_nt: TGCGCCAGCAGCCTCCTCGTGGCGGTGGGCACAGATACGCAGTATTTT

clone_size: .
d_call: .
v_call: TRBV6-5
j_call: TRBJ2-1
cdr3_aa: CASSYSKQPSYNEQFF
cdr3_nt: TGTGCCAGCAGTTACTCGAAACAGCCCTCCTACAATGAGCAGTTCTTC